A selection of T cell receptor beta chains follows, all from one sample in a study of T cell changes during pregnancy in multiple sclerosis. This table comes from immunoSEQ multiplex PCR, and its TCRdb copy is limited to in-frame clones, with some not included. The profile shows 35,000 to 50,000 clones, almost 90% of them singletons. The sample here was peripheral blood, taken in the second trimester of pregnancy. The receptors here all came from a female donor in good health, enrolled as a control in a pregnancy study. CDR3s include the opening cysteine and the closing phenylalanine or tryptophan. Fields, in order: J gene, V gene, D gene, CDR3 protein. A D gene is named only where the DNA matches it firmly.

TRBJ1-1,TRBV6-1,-,CASSWTLNTEAFF
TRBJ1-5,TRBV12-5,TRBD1,CARYPNRGQGNQPQHF
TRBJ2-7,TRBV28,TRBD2,CATQKASGVYEQYF
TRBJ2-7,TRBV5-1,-,CASSLADPEGYGSYEQYF
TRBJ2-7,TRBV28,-,CASYPEGGGREQYF
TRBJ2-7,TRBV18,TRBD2,CASSPLPLAAVVAGPPEQGEQYF
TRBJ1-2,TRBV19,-,CASSLSRVDGYTF
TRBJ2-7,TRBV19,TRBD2,CASSVGTSGSYEQYF
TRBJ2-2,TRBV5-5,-,CASSPLEGELFF
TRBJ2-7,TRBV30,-,CAWRGPYEQYF
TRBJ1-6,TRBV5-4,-,CASSLSRVSPLHF
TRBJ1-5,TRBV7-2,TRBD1,CASSLDRGSGQPQHF
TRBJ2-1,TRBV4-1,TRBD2,CASSPWGGAHYNEQFF
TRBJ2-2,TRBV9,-,CASSVDGGGANTGELFF
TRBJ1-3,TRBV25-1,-,CASTPRTENGNTIYF
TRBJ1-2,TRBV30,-,CAWTGRFAYGYTF
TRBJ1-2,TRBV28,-,CASSLSGKYGYTF
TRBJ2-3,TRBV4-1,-,CASSHLLQFGLSTDTQYF
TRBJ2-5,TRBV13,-,CASRAGVQETQYF
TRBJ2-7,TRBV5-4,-,CASSLLGGAGEQYF
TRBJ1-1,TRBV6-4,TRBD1,CASRPTGMNTEAFF
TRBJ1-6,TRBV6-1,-,CASSEGGRSPLHF
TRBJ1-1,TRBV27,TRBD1,CASSPRTGQAFF
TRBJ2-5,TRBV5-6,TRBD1,CASRRQGRETQYF
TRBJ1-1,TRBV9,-,CASRGGMNTEAFF
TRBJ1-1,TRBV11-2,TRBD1,CASSSRGSVNTEAFF
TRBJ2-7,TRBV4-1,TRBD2,CASSQGSAHALAGVSYEQYF
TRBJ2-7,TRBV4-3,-,CASSQDRFSGSYEQYF
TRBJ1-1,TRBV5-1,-,CASSLGSPGEAFF
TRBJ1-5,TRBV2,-,CASSQEGSSNQPQHF
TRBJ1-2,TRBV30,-,CAWSPQVGYGYTF
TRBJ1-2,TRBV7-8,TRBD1,CASSSGVTGAVRYGYTF
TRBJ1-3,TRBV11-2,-,CASSSSGFFGNTIYF
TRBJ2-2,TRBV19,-,CASTIGGGTGELFF
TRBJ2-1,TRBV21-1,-,CALATRGWYNEQFF
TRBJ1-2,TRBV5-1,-,CASSLTVQGDYGYTF
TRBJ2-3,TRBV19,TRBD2,CASSPGLAYTDTQYF
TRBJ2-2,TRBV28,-,CASRHRAVLTGELFF
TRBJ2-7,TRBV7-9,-,CASSPGVRNEQYF
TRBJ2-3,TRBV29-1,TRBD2,CSVETLAVRTDTQYF
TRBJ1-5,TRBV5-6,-,CASSFRGGNQPQHF
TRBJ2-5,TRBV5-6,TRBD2,CASNDGGEGETQYF
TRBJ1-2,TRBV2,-,CASPRTDYNYGYTF
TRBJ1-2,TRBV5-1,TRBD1,CASSPGGGGSYGYTF
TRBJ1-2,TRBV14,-,CASSHGGWGYTF
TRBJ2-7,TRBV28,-,CASNEPGQVYEQYF
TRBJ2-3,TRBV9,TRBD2,CASSIHSGLAGTTDTQYF
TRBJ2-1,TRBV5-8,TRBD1,CASSADRVNEQFF
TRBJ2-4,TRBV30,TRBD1,CAWTGGAKNIQYF
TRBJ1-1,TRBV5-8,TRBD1,CASSLGTGGRDTEAFF